One sample yielded the 9 T cell receptor beta chains listed below, sequenced in a study of cytomegalovirus exposure and HLA in healthy donors. Researchers ran the PCR with 60 Vbeta and 13 Jbeta primers. Some clones are missing from TCRdb's copy, which holds only in-frame ones; the method was immunoSEQ multiplex PCR. The data contain about 150,000 clones, around three quarters of them seen just once; the ten biggest clones take up 2.1%. The sample comprised PBMCs. These receptor sequences come from a man in his forties in good health and CMV-seronegative.

This clone was recorded only once. The genes are TRBV4-2 and TRBJ2-5; 9 bases map to TRBD1. The J call is doubtful: the DNA matches TRBJ2-7 better. Per the germline V gene, CDR1 is LGHNA and CDR2 is YNFKEQ. This CDR3 spans 14 amino acids. The CDR3: CASSPRDRAYEQYF. The CDR3 DNA reads as TGTGCCAGCAGCCCTCGGGACAGGGCCTACGAGCAGTACTTC.

This clone was observed once. The gene calls are TRBV5-4 and TRBJ2-2, with D maybe TRBD2 (5 bases). Germline assignment: CDR1 SGHNT and CDR2 YYREEE (reference sequence). Trimming took 4 bases from V and 2 from J, leaving 12 bases between them. There are 15 residues in the CDR3. The CDR3 here is CASSPPGYNTGELFF. In nucleotides, the CDR3 is TGTGCCAGCAGCCCCCCGGGGTACAACACCGGGGAGCTGTTTTTT.

V and J are TRBV5-6 and TRBJ2-5, with unresolved D. The CDR3 length is 14 residues. Trimming left V 5 bases short and J 4 bases short, with 15 bases between. Germline V lookup: CDR1 SGHDT, CDR2 YYEEEE. In nucleotides, the CDR3 is TGTGCCAGCAGTCCAGATAGACTCGCAGAGACCCAGTACTTC. Its protein product is CASSPDRLAETQYF.

There are a few counts of this clone. The chain couples TRBV27 to TRBJ2-7; D is possibly TRBD1 (5 bases). V gave up 5 bases and J gave up 3 bases, with 17 bases separating them. This CDR3 spans 15 amino acids. Germline CDR1 MNHEY, CDR2 SMNVEV (reference sequence). CDR3 region: CASSARAQRFYEQYF. DNA for the CDR3: TGTGCCAGCAGTGCCAGGGCGCAACGCTTCTACGAGCAGTACTTC.

The V gene is TRBV4-3, the J gene TRBJ2-2; 16 nucleotides line up with TRBD2. The CDR3 has 20 residues. CDR1 and CDR2 from the germline V gene are LGHNA and YSLEER. Trimming removed 3 bases from V and 7 bases from J; junction bases left unmatched: 14. In DNA, the CDR3 is TGCGCCAGCAGCCAGCGCCGTTCGGGACTAGCGGGAGGGCCGATCGGGGAGCTGTTTTTT. This codes for CASSQRRSGLAGGPIGELFF.

The rearrangement joins TRBV7-9 to TRBJ1-1, with D possibly being TRBD1 (5 bases). Per the germline V gene, CDR1 is SEHNR and CDR2 is FQNEAQ (reference sequence). This CDR3 comprises 14 residues. Trimming removed 1 base from V and 2 bases from J, with 8 bases in between. As DNA, the CDR3 is TGTGCCAGCAGCTTAGTTGACAGTAACACTGAAGCTTTCTTT. Translated: CASSLVDSNTEAFF.

Concerning this clone itself: One junction end does not reproduce the germline sequence, and a read error may be involved. This chain connects TRBV5-4 to TRBJ1-2, with TRBD1 matching 9 bases. In germline, CDR1 is SGHNT, CDR2 YYREEE (reference sequence). CDR3 size: 14 residues. CDR3 DNA sequence: TGTGCCAGCAGCTTGGTGGGGGGACAGGGTAGCTACCCCTTC. Residues: CASSLVGGQGSYPF.

This clone was seen more than once but under ten times. The chain has TRBV6-1 and TRBJ1-2; maybe TRBD1 (6 bases). Germline CDR1 and CDR2: MNHNS and SASEGT. The CDR3 consists of 13 residues. Deletions cut 7 bases from V and 4 bases from J, with 13 bases between. This CDR3 reads CASTGGQSYGYTF. The CDR3 nucleotides are TGTGCCAGCACCGGAGGACAGTCCTATGGCTACACCTTC.

V usage is TRBV6-1 and J usage is TRBJ2-7; the D gene is possibly TRBD1 (6 bases). This CDR3 has 15 residues. The germline V gene has CDR1 MNHNS and CDR2 SASEGT. Deletions cut 1 base from V and 2 bases from J, with 12 bases between. CDR3 DNA: TGTGCCAGCAGTGAAGTGGGAGACAGGCCCTACGAGCAGTACTTC. Protein product: CASSEVGDRPYEQYF.